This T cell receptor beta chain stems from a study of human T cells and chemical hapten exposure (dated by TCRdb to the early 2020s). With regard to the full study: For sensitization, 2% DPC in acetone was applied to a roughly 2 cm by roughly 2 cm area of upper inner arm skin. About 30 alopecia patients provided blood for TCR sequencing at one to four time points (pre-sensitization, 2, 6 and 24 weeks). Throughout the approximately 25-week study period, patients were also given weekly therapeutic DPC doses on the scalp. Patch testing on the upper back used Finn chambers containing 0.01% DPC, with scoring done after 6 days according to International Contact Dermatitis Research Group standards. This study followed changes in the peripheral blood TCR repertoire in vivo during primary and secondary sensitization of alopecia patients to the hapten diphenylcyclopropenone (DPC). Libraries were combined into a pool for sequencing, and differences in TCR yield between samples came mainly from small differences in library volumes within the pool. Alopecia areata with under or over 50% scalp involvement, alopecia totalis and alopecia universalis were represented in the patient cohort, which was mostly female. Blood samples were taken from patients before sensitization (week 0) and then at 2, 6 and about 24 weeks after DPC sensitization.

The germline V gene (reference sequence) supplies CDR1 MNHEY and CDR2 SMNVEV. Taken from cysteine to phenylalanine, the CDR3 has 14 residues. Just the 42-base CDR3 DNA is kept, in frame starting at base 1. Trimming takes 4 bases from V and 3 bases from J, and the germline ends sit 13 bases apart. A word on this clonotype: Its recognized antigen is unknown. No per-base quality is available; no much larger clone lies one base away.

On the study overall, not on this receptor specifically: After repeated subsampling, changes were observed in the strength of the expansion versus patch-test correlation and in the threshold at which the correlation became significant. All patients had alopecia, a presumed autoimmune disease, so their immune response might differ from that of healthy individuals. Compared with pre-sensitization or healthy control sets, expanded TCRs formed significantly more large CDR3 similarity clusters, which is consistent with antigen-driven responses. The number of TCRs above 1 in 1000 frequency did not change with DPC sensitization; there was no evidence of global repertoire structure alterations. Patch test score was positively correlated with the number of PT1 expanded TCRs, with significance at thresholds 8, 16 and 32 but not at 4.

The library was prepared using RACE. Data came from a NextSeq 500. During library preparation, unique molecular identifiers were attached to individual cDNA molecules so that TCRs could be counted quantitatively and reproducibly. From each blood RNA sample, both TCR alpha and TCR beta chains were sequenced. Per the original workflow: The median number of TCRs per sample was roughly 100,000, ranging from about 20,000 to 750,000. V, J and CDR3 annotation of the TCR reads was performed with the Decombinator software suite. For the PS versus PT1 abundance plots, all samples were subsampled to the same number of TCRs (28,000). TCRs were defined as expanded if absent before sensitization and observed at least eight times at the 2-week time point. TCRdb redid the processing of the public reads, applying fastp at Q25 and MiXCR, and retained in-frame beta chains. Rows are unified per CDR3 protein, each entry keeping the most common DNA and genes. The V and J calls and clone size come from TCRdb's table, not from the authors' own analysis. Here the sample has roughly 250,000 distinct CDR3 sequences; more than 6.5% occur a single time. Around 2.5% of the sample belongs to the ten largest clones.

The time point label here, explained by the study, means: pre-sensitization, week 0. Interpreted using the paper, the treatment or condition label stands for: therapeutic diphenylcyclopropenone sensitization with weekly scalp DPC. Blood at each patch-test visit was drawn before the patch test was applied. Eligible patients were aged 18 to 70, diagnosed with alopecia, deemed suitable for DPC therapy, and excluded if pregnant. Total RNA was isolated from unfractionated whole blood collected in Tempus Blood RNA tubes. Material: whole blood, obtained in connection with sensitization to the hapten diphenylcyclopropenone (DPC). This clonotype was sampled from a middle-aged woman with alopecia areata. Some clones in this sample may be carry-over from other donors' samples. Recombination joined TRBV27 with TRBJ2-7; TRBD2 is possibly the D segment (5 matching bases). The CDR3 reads CASSSYGSDYEQYF. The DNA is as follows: TGTGCCAGCAGTTCATATGGGAGTGACTACGAGCAGTACTTC.